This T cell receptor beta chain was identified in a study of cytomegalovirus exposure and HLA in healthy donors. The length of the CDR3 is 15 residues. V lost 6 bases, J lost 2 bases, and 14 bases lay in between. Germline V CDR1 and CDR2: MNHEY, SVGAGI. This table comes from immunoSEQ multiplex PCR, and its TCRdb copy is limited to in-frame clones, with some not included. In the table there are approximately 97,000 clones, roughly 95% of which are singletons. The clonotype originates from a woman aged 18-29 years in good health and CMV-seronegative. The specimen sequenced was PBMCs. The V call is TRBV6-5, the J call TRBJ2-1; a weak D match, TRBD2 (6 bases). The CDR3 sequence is CASSRGSAAYNEQFF. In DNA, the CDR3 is TGTGCCAGCAGCCGGGGGAGCGCGGCCTACAATGAGCAGTTCTTC.